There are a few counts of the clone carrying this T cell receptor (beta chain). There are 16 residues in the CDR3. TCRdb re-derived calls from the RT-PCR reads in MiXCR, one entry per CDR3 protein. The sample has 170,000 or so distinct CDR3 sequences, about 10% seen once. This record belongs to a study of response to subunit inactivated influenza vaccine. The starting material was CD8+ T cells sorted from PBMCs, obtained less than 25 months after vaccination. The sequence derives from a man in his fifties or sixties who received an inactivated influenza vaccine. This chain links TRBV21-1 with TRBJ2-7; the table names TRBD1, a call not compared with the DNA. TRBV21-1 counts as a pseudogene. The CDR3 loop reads CASSKDYRGSSYEQYF. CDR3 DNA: TGTGCCAGCAGCAAAGACTACAGGGGGAGCTCCTACGAGCAGTACTTC.